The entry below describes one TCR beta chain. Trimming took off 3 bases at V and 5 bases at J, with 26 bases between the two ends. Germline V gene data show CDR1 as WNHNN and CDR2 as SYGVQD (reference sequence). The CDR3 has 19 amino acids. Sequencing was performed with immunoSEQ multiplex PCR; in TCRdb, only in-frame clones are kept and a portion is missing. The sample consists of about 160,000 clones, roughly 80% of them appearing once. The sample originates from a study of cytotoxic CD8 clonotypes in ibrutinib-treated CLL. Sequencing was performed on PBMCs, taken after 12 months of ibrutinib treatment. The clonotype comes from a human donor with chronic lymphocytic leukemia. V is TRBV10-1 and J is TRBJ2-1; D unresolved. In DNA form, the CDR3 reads TGCGCCAGCAGTGACCCCCGAACTTCTCCGGCTGTAGGAAACAATGAGCAGTTCTTC. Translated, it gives CASSDPRTSPAVGNNEQFF.